The clone carrying this T cell receptor beta chain was observed a single time. As yet, its antigen is unknown. These data come from a study of T cell responses to AZD1222 COVID-19 vaccine. Study conclusions and caveats: The study found vaccine-associated CD4 TCRs spanning spike, dominant at 160-218 and 743-854. The donors showed a predominance of white British ancestry and of females, with possible underestimation of clonal diversity. Only five to seven AZD1222 recipients tested seropositive at baseline. Spike-specific TCR breadth and depth grew following two AZD1222 doses.

CDR1 SGHTA and CDR2 FQGTGA come from the germline V gene. Trimming took 6 bases from V and 2 from J; bases not matched to a gene: 3. CDR3 length equals 15 residues. Some clones are missing from TCRdb's copy, which holds only in-frame ones; the method was immunoSEQ multiplex PCR. The table shows roughly 140,000 clones, with over 80% occurring only once. The V call is TRBV7-3, the J call TRBJ2-6; 8 bases match TRBD1. The origin of this receptor is an adult in good health. The sample was peripheral blood, taken on day 0 of MenACWY control vaccination. The CDR3 nucleotides read TGTGCCAGCAGTCCAGGGGGCGCTGGGGCCAACGTCCTGACTTTC. Protein: CASSPGGAGANVLTF.